This T cell receptor beta chain appears in the sequencing data of a study of Graves' ophthalmopathy and Graves' hyperthyroidism. Study background: Peripheral blood was gathered at first diagnosis, ahead of any treatment whatsoever.

Amplification of the TCR beta CDR3 regions used RNA transcripts (as template). Second-round multiplex PCR came after first-round RT-PCR with HTBI primers. TCRdb re-analysed the multiplex PCR reads in MiXCR, keeping a single row per CDR3 protein. Of some 250,000 distinct CDR3 sequences detected, around 50% appear once; the ten largest clones hold around half. This clonotype was recorded many times. CDR3 length: 14 residues. Deletions cut 3 bases from V and 7 bases from J, with 16 bases between. CDR1 and CDR2 from the germline V gene are ENHRY and SYGVKD. The chain links TRBV10-3 to TRBJ2-7, with a weak D call TRBD1 (6 bases). The origin of this receptor is an adult man with Graves' ophthalmopathy. The material sequenced was peripheral blood. CDR3 DNA sequence: TGTGCCATCAGTGACAGGGGAGCGGCGATGGAGCAGTACTTC. Protein: CAISDRGAAMEQYF.